The clone carrying this TCR beta chain was seen only a few times. Trimming took 5 bases from V and 5 from J, leaving 6 bases between them. The CDR3 length is 11 residues. Germline-derived CDR1 and CDR2 are SEHNR and FQNEAQ (reference sequence). The data are from a study of patients and donors after allogeneic stem cell transplantation. TCRdb reprocessed the RT-PCR reads via MiXCR and lists one record per CDR3 protein. The table shows tens of thousands of distinct CDR3 sequences, with more than 30% occurring only once. This chain connects TRBV7-9 to TRBJ1-1; D is undetermined. This receptor was obtained from a human donor who was either an allogeneic HSCT recipient or a stem cell or donor lymphocyte infusion donor (not recorded which). It is not recorded whose cells these are; they may come from a transplant donor. Sequencing was performed on blood, either unsorted or a sorted T cell fraction (not recorded which). In DNA, the CDR3 is TGTGCCAGCAGCCTCCAAACTGAAGCTTTCTTT. This codes for CASSLQTEAFF.